A single sample gave rise to the 9 T cell receptor beta chains below, sequenced in a study of T-cell reconstitution after alpha-beta-depleted transplantation in children. Unique molecular identifiers were incorporated when the TCRbeta library was constructed. TCRdb reprocessed the PCR reads via MiXCR and lists one record per CDR3 protein. The sample holds approximately 47,000 distinct CDR3 sequences, approximately 52% seen once. The starting material was peripheral blood, obtained before TCRalphabeta/CD19-depleted stem cell transplant. The receptor set was obtained from a boy under three years old with SCID, due to receive a stem cell transplant.

This clonotype appeared once. The chain uses TRBV27 and TRBJ2-5; no definite D call. Trimming removed 2 bases at V and 4 bases at J, with 11 bases between. Germline V lookup: CDR1 MNHEY, CDR2 SMNVEV (reference sequence). This CDR3 has 14 residues. CDR3 in amino acids: CASSLSRVRETQYF. The CDR3 nucleotides read TGTGCCAGCAGTTTAAGTAGGGTGCGAGAGACCCAGTACTTC.

The rearrangement joins TRBV12-3 or TRBV12-4 to TRBJ2-7, with D perhaps matching TRBD1 (5 bases). CDR3 size: 13 residues. Trimming took off 8 bases at V and 1 base at J, with 12 bases between the two ends. In DNA form, the CDR3 reads TGTGCCAGCGGCAGAACAGGTTCCTACGAGCAGTACTTC. This translates into CASGRTGSYEQYF.

This clonotype was observed a handful of times. The gene calls are TRBV7-6 and TRBJ2-6; D gene unclear. CDR3 length: 15 residues. From germline, CDR1 is SGHVS and CDR2 FNYEAQ. Trimming took 4 bases from V and 0 from J, leaving 7 bases between them. CDR3 in DNA: TGTGCCAGCAGCTCCCCCCTCTCTGGGGCCAACGTCCTGACTTTC. Translation gives CASSSPLSGANVLTF.

The chain recombines TRBV2 with TRBJ1-5, with D unclear. Germline CDR1 SNHLY, CDR2 FYNNEI. V lost 3 bases, J lost 4 bases, and 10 bases lay in between. CDR3 length equals 14 residues. CDR3 nucleotides: TGTGCCAGCAGTGATCGGGCGGGGAATCAGCCCCAGCATTTT. Encoded protein: CASSDRAGNQPQHF. Looking up the rest from reference TRBV2 and TRBJ1-5 gives the full variable domain: EPEVTQTPSHQVTQMGQEVILRCVPISNHLYFYWYRQILGQKVEFLVSFYNNEISEKSEIFDDQFSVERPDGSNFTLKIRSTKLEDSAMYFCASSDRAGNQPQHFGDGTRLSIL.

This clonotype was seen only a few times. The rearrangement links TRBV11-2 to TRBJ2-5; 8 nucleotides match TRBD2. The CDR3 has 19 residues. V was pared by 2 bases and J by 4 bases, with 18 bases of the junction left unmatched. Germline CDR1 SGHAT, CDR2 FQNNGV. CDR3 residues: CASSLLVLANGGAGETQYF. In DNA form, the CDR3 reads TGTGCCAGCAGCTTATTAGTATTGGCGAACGGGGGGGCCGGAGAGACCCAGTACTTC.

The rearrangement links TRBV10-2 to TRBJ2-5; 8 bases line up with TRBD2. The junction had 8 bases not matched to a gene; V was cut back by 0 bases and J by 5 bases. The CDR3 has 16 amino acids. In germline, CDR1 is WSHSY, CDR2 SAAADI. The CDR3 nucleotides read TGCGCCAGCAGTGAGTCGAAGGGGACTAGTATTGAGACCCAGTACTTC. Amino acids: CASSESKGTSIETQYF.

This clonotype came up many times. The chain carries TRBV28 and TRBJ2-7; D may match TRBD1 or TRBD2 (6 bases each). The V gene lost 3 bases and the J gene lost 5 bases, with 17 bases spanning the gap. CDR1 and CDR2 (germline): MDHEN, SYDVKM. This CDR3 contains 15 residues. The CDR3 here is CASSFSQGTFNEQYF. The DNA for the CDR3 is TGTGCCAGCAGTTTCTCCCAGGGGACTTTCAACGAGCAGTACTTC.

This clonotype was observed a handful of times. The chain links TRBV5-1 to TRBJ2-1; TRBD1 matches 9 bases. Losses at the gene ends were 3 bases for V and 6 bases for J; bases not matched to a gene: 7. The V gene's germline CDR1 is SGHRS and CDR2 YFSETQ. The CDR3 extends over 15 amino acids. The CDR3 bases are TGCGCCAGCAGCTCCGGGACAGGGTGGACCAATGAGCAGTTCTTC. It yields the protein CASSSGTGWTNEQFF.

This clonotype has just one count. The chain uses TRBV7-2 and TRBJ2-3; TRBD1 might be the D (5 bases). From germline, CDR1 is SGHTA and CDR2 FQGNSA. V lost 5 bases to trimming and J lost 0 bases, with 15 bases between them. The CDR3 extends over 16 amino acids. Here the CDR3 reads CASSSIGASSTDTQYF. The CDR3 nucleotides are TGTGCCAGCAGCAGCATAGGGGCCTCTAGCACAGATACGCAGTATTTT.